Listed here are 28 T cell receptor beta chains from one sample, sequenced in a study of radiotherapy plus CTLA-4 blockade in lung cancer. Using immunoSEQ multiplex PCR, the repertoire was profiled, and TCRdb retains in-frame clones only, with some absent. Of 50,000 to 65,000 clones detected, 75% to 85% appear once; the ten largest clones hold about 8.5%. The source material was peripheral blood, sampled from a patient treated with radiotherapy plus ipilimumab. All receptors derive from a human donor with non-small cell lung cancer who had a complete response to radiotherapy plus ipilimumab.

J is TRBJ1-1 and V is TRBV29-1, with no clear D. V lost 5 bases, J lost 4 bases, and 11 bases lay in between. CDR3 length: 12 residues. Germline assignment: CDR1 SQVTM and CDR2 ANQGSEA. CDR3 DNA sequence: TGCAGCGTTTCTAATTCGGGCACTGAAGCTTTCTTT. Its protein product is CSVSNSGTEAFF.

The CDR3, as DNA: TGTGCCAGCAGCTTAGACAGGGGCAATCAGCCCCAGCATTTT. Translating it yields CASSLDRGNQPQHF. V is TRBV11-2 and J is TRBJ1-5, with a possible D match to TRBD1 (5 bases). Trimming left V 0 bases short and J 2 bases short, with 5 bases between. Germline CDR1 SGHAT, CDR2 FQNNGV. The CDR3 contains 14 residues.

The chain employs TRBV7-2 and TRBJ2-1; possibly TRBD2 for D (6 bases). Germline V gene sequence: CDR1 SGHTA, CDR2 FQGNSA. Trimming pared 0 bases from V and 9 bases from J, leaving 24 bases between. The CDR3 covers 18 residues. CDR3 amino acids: CASSLASFIGTRGGEQFF. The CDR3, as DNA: TGTGCCAGCAGCTTAGCGAGTTTTATTGGGACTCGCGGCGGTGAGCAGTTCTTC.

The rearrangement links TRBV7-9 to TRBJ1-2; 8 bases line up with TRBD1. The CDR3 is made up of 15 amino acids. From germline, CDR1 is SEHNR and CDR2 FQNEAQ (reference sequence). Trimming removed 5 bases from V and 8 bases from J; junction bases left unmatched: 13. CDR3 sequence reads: CASSPAARGQGGYTF. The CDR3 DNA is TGTGCCAGCAGCCCGGCCGCCAGGGGGCAGGGGGGCTACACCTTC. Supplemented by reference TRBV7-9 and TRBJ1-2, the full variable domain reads DTGVSQNPRHKITKRGQNVTFRCDPISEHNRLYWYRQTLGQGPEFLTYFQNEAQLEKSRLLSDRFSAERPKGSFSTLEIQRTEQGDSAMYLCASSPAARGQGGYTFGSGTRLTVV.

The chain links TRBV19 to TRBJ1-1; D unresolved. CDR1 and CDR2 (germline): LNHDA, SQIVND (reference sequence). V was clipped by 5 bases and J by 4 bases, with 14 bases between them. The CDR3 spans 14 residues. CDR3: CASSLWGDTTEAFF. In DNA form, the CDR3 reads TGTGCCAGTAGTCTTTGGGGAGACACCACTGAAGCTTTCTTT.

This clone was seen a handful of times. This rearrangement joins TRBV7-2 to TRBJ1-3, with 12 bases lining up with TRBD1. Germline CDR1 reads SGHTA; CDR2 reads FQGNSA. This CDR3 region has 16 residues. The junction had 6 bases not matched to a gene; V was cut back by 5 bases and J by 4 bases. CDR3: CASSPGQGARGNTIYF. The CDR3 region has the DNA TGTGCCAGCAGCCCGGGACAGGGGGCAAGAGGAAACACCATATATTTT. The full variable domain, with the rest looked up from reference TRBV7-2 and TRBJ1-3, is GAGVSQSPSNKVTEKGKDVELRCDPISGHTALYWYRQSLGQGLEFLIYFQGNSAPDKSGLPSDRFSAERTGGSVSTLTIQRTQQEDSAVYLCASSPGQGARGNTIYFGEGSWLTVV.

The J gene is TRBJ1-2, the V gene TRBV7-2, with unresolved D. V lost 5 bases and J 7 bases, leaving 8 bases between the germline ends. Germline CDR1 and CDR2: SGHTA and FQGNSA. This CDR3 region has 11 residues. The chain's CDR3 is CASSLRRGYTF. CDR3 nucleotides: TGTGCCAGCAGCCTCAGGCGTGGCTACACCTTC.

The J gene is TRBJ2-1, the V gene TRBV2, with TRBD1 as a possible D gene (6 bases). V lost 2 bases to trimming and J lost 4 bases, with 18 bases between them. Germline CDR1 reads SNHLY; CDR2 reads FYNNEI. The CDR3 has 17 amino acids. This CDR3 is CASSEYSGQSFYNEQFF. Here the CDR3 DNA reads TGTGCCAGCAGTGAATATTCTGGACAGTCCTTTTACAATGAGCAGTTCTTC. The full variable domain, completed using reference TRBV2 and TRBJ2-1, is EPEVTQTPSHQVTQMGQEVILRCVPISNHLYFYWYRQILGQKVEFLVSFYNNEISEKSEIFDDQFSVERPDGSNFTLKIRSTKLEDSAMYFCASSEYSGQSFYNEQFFGPGTRLTVL.

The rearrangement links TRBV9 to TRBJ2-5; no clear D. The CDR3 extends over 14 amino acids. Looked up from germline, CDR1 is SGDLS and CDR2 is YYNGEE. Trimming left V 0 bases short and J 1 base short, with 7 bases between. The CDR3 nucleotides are TGTGCCAGCAGCGTAGTGGGCACCCAAGAGACCCAGTACTTC. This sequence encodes CASSVVGTQETQYF.

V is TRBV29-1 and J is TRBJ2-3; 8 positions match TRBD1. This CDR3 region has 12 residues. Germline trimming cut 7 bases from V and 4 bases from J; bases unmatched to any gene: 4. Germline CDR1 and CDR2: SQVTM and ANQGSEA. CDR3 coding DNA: TGCAGCGACCAGGGGGCCTCAGATACGCAGTATTTT. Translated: CSDQGASDTQYF.

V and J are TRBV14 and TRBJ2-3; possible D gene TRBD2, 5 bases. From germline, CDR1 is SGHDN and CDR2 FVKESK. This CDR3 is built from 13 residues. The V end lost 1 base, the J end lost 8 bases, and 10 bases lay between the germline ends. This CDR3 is CASSQGGAGTQYF. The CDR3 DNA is TGTGCCAGCAGCCAAGGGGGAGCCGGTACGCAGTATTTT.

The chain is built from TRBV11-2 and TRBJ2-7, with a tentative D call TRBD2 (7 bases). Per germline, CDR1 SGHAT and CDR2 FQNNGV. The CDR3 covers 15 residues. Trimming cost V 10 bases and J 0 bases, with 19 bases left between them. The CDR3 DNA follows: TGTGCCACCTCCCTCGAGAGGGGGGGCTCCTACGAGCAGTACTTC. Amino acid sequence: CATSLERGGSYEQYF.

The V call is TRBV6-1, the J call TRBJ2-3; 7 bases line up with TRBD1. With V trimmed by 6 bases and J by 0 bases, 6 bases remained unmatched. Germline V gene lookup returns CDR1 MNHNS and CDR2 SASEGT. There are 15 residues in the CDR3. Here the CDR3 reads CASSQTGASTDTQYF. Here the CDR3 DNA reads TGTGCCAGCAGCCAAACAGGGGCTAGCACAGATACGCAGTATTTT.

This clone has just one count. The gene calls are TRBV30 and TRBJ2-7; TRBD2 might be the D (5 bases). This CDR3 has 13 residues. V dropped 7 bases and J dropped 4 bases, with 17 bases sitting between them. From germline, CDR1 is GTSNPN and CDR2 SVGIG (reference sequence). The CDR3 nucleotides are TGTGCCTCCTCGGTCGGGGTCGGGTACGAGCAGTACGTC. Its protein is CASSVGVGYEQYV.

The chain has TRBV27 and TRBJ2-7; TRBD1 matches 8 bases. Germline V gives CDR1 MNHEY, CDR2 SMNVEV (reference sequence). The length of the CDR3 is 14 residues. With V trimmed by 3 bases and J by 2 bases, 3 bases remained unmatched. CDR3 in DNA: TGTGCCAGCAGTTTCGTACAGGGGGCCTACGAGCAGTACTTC. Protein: CASSFVQGAYEQYF.

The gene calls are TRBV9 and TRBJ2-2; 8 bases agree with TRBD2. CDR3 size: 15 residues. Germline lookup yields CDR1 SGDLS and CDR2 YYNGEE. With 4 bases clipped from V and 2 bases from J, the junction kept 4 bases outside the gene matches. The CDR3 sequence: CASSSGRLNTGELFF. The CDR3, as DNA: TGTGCCAGCAGCAGCGGGAGATTAAACACCGGGGAGCTGTTTTTT.

The CDR3 here is CASSGGGRPLQETQYF. CDR3 coding DNA: TGTGCCAGCAGCGGGGGGGGGCGCCCCCTTCAAGAGACCCAGTACTTC. This rearrangement joins TRBV9 to TRBJ2-5, with D perhaps TRBD2 (7 bases). Germline CDR1 and CDR2: SGDLS and YYNGEE. The ends were cut back, 3 bases at V and 2 bases at J, with 17 bases in the middle. The CDR3 covers 16 residues. Using reference TRBV9 and TRBJ2-5 for the parts outside the CDR3, the full variable domain is DSGVTQTPKHLITATGQRVTLRCSPRSGDLSVYWYQQSLDQGLQFLIQYYNGEERAKGNILERFSAQQFPDLHSELNLSSLELGDSALYFCASSGGGRPLQETQYFGPGTRLLVL.

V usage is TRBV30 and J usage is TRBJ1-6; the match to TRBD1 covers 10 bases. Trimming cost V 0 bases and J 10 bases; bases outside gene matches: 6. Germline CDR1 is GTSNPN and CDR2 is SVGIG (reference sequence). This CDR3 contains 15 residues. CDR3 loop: CAWSVGDRGRSPLHF. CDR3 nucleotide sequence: TGTGCCTGGAGTGTAGGGGACAGGGGCAGGTCACCCCTCCACTTT.

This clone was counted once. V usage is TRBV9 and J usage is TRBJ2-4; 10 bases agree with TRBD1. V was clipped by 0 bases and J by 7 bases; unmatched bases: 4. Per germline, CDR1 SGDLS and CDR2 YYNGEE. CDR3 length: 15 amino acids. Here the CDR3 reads CASSVGPGQGNIQYF. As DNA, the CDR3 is TGTGCCAGCAGCGTAGGCCCGGGACAGGGGAACATTCAGTACTTC. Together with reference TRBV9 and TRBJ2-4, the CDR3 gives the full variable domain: DSGVTQTPKHLITATGQRVTLRCSPRSGDLSVYWYQQSLDQGLQFLIQYYNGEERAKGNILERFSAQQFPDLHSELNLSSLELGDSALYFCASSVGPGQGNIQYFGAGTRLSVL.

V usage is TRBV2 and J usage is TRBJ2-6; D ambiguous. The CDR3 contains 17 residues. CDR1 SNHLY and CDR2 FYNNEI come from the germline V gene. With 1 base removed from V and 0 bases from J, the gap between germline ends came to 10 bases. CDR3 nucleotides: TGTGCCAGCAGTGAAGACTTAGGCGGCTCTGGGGCCAACGTCCTGACTTTC. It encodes CASSEDLGGSGANVLTF.

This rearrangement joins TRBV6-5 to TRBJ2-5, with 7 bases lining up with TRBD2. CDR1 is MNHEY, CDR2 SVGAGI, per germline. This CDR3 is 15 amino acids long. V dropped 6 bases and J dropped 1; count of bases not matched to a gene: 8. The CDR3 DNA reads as TGTGCCAGCAGGTCCTTGGGGGGGATCCAAGAGACCCAGTACTTC. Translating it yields CASRSLGGIQETQYF.

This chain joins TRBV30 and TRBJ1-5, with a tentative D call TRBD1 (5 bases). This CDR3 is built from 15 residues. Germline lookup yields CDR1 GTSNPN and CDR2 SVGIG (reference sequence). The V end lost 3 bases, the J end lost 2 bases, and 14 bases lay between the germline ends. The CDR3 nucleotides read TGTGCCTGGAGGACCGTGGGGGGTGGCAATCAGCCCCAGCATTTT. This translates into CAWRTVGGGNQPQHF.

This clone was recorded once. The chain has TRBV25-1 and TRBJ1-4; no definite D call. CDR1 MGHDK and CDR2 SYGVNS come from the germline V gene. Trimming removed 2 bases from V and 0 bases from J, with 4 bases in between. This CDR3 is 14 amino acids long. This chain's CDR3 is CASSEPATNEKLFF. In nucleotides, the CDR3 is TGTGCCAGCAGTGAACCCGCAACTAATGAAAAACTGTTTTTT.

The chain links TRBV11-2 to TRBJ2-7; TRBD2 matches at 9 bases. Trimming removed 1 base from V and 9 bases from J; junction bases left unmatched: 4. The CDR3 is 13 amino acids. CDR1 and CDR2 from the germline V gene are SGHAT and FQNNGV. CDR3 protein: CASSLVGSGRQYV. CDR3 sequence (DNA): TGTGCCAGCAGCTTAGTAGGTAGCGGGAGGCAGTACGTC.

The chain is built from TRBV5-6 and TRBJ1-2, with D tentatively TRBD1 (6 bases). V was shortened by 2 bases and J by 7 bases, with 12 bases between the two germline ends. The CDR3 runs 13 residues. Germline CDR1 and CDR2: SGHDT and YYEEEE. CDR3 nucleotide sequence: TGTGCCAGCAGCTTAGACGCAGGGGTTGGCTACACCTTC. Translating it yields CASSLDAGVGYTF. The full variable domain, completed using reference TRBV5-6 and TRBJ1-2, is DAGVTQSPTHLIKTRGQQVTLRCSPKSGHDTVSWYQQALGQGPQFIFQYYEEEERQRGNFPDRFSGHQFPNYSSELNVNALLLGDSALYLCASSLDAGVGYTFGSGTRLTVV.

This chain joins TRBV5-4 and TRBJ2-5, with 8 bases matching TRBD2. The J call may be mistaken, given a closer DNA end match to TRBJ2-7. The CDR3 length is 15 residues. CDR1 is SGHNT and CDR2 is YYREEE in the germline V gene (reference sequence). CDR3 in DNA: TGTGCCAGCAGCTTGGGGAGCGGGAGCTCCTACGAGCAGTACTTC. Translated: CASSLGSGSSYEQYF.

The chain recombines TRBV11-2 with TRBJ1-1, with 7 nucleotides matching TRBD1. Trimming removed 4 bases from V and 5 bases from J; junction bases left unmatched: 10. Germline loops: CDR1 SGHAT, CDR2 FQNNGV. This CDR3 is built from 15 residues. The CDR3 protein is CASSSHAGGGTEAFF. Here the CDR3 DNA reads TGTGCCAGCAGCTCCCACGCAGGGGGAGGTACTGAAGCTTTCTTT.

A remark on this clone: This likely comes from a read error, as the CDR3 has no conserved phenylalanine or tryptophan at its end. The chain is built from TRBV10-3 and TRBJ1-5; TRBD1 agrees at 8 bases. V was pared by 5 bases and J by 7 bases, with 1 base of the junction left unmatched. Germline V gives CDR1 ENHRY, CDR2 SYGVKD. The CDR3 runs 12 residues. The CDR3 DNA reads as TGTGCCATCAGTCAGGGGGCCCAGCCCCAGCATCTT. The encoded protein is CAISQGAQPQHL.